One sample yielded the 16 T cell receptor beta chains listed below, sequenced in a study of blood T cell repertoires in COVID-19. TCRdb keeps only in-frame clones here, not all; method: immunoSEQ multiplex PCR. The top ten hold 6.5% to 8% of the sample, which has roughly 120,000 clones, 84% seen once. What was sequenced was peripheral blood. These receptors originate from a woman aged 45-65 years with acute or convalescent COVID-19.

The rearrangement links TRBV19 to TRBJ2-3; TRBD2 matches at 8 bases. V dropped 5 bases and J dropped 1; count of bases not matched to a gene: 5. Germline V gene lookup returns CDR1 LNHDA and CDR2 SQIVND (reference sequence). The length of the CDR3 is 15 residues. The DNA for the CDR3 is TGTGCCAGTAGTCGAATCGGGGGGGGCACAGATACGCAGTATTTT. Translating gives CASSRIGGGTDTQYF.

This rearrangement joins TRBV5-5 to TRBJ1-5; the D gene is possibly TRBD1 (5 bases). Trimming shortened V by 0 bases and J by 1 base, and 5 bases separated the two germline ends. The CDR3 has 14 residues. The germline CDR1 and CDR2 sequences are SGHKS and YYEKEE (reference sequence). CDR3 coding DNA: TGTGCCAGCAGCTTGGCAGGGAGCAATCAGCCCCAGCATTTT. It yields the protein CASSLAGSNQPQHF.

CDR3 residues: CASSPTGAASTDTQYF. The CDR3 DNA follows: TGCGCCAGCAGCCCTACAGGAGCCGCCTCCACAGATACGCAGTATTTT. The V call is TRBV5-1, the J call TRBJ2-3, with D tentatively TRBD1 (5 bases). The CDR3 runs 16 residues. The germline V and J ends were trimmed by 4 bases and 2 bases, with 17 bases remaining between them. Looked up from germline, CDR1 is SGHRS and CDR2 is YFSETQ.

The chain is built from TRBV5-3 and TRBJ1-1; the D gene is possibly TRBD1 (5 bases). TRBV5-3 is labeled an ORF, and its function is uncertain. V was clipped by 8 bases and J by 10 bases, with 18 bases between them. The CDR3 is 12 amino acids. The CDR3 is CARPYGGNRAFF. CDR3 bases: TGTGCCAGGCCCTATGGGGGGAATAGAGCTTTCTTT.

The chain is built from TRBV5-1 and TRBJ2-7; D is perhaps TRBD2 (6 bases). The V gene lost 0 bases and the J gene lost 2 bases, with 12 bases spanning the gap. Germline V lookup: CDR1 SGHRS, CDR2 YFSETQ. CDR3 length: 15 residues. CDR3 DNA sequence: TGCGCCAGCAGCTTGGTTCCGGGGGAGACCTACGAGCAGTACTTC. It encodes CASSLVPGETYEQYF.

The gene calls are TRBV6-5 and TRBJ2-7; 10 nucleotides line up with TRBD2. Germline V CDR1 and CDR2: MNHEY, SVGAGI. The CDR3 runs to 15 residues. V lost 5 bases and J lost 0; bases outside the gene matches: 4. The CDR3 protein is CASSLSGGFSYEQYF. The CDR3 bases are TGTGCCAGCAGTCTTAGCGGGGGGTTCTCCTACGAGCAGTACTTC.

This clone was recorded many times. This rearrangement joins TRBV4-2 to TRBJ2-7, with D perhaps TRBD2 (5 bases). The V and J ends lost 3 bases and 2 bases respectively, with 17 bases between them. Germline CDR1 reads LGHNA; CDR2 reads YNFKEQ. The CDR3 consists of 16 residues. CDR3 DNA: TGTGCCAGCAGCCAGTCCGCCGGGGTCGATACCTACGAGCAGTACTTC. Translation: CASSQSAGVDTYEQYF.

The chain uses TRBV5-4 and TRBJ2-3; 8 bases match TRBD2. Per germline, CDR1 SGHNT and CDR2 YYREEE (reference sequence). V dropped 2 bases and J dropped 2; count of bases not matched to a gene: 4. The CDR3 covers 15 residues. CDR3 protein: CASSLIAGYTDTQYF. The CDR3 bases are TGTGCCAGCAGCTTAATAGCGGGATACACAGATACGCAGTATTTT.

V is TRBV2 and J is TRBJ1-6, with D unresolved. The CDR3 covers 18 residues. Between the trimmed V and J ends, which lost 0 bases and 3 bases, there was a span of 15 bases. Per germline, CDR1 SNHLY and CDR2 FYNNEI. This CDR3 is CASSEAPVERGYNSPLHF. Written as DNA, the CDR3 is TGTGCCAGCAGTGAAGCTCCGGTAGAGCGGGGCTATAATTCACCCCTCCACTTT.

The V gene is TRBV11-3, the J gene TRBJ1-2; 7 bases are a match to TRBD1. Per germline, CDR1 SGHNT and CDR2 YENEEA. The CDR3 runs to 16 residues. J gave up 2 bases and V 5 bases, and 11 bases lay outside the gene matches. The CDR3 sequence: CASSPTWTGRNYGYTF. The CDR3 region has the DNA TGTGCCAGCAGCCCAACCTGGACAGGCCGGAACTATGGCTACACCTTC.

This chain uses TRBV5-1 with TRBJ1-4; D is undetermined. Looked up from germline, CDR1 is SGHRS and CDR2 is YFSETQ. The V and J ends lost 0 bases and 3 bases respectively, with 15 bases between them. There are 17 residues in the CDR3. CDR3 region: CASSLAGKRASNEKLFF. CDR3 coding DNA: TGCGCCAGCAGCTTGGCTGGTAAGCGAGCGTCTAATGAAAAACTGTTTTTT.

The rearrangement links TRBV15 to TRBJ2-3; 8 nucleotides line up with TRBD2. V lost 1 base, J lost 4 bases, and 16 bases stayed unmatched. This CDR3 region has 19 residues. Per germline, CDR1 LNHNV and CDR2 YYDKDF (reference sequence). For the CDR3, the DNA is TGTGCCACCAGCAGAGGGAAATACGTGACTAGCGAGGGTTCAGATACGCAGTATTTT. Protein product: CATSRGKYVTSEGSDTQYF.

This chain uses TRBV3-1 (or the pseudogene TRBV3-2) with TRBJ1-2, with D possibly matching TRBD1 (5 bases). Germline assignment: CDR1 LGHDT and CDR2 YNNKEL (reference sequence). The CDR3 spans 15 residues. V lost 2 bases, J lost 2 bases, and 12 bases lay in between. CDR3 sequence reads: CASSQSRGWNYGYTF. The CDR3 DNA reads as TGTGCCAGCAGCCAATCCCGGGGGTGGAACTATGGCTACACCTTC.

The rearrangement joins TRBV5-8 to TRBJ1-3; tentatively, D is TRBD1 (6 bases). The CDR3 extends over 18 amino acids. Germline CDR1 SGHTS, CDR2 YDEGEE. With 2 bases removed from V and 7 bases from J, the gap between germline ends came to 25 bases. This chain's CDR3 is CASSLPGAPDANRNTIYF. CDR3 DNA sequence: TGTGCCAGCAGCTTACCAGGGGCCCCCGACGCTAATAGGAACACCATATATTTT. The full variable domain, its missing parts supplied by reference TRBV5-8 and TRBJ1-3, is EAGVTQSPTHLIKTRGQQATLRCSPISGHTSVYWYQQALGLGLQFLLWYDEGEERNRGNFPPRFSGRQFPNYSSELNVNALELEDSALYLCASSLPGAPDANRNTIYFGEGSWLTVV.

This CDR3 reads CASSPQGARNTQYF. Written as DNA, the CDR3 is TGTGCCAGCAGCCCGCAGGGGGCGCGAAATACGCAGTATTTT. This sequence joins TRBV14 and TRBJ2-3, with 8 nucleotides matching TRBD1. The V gene's germline CDR1 is SGHDN and CDR2 FVKESK. CDR3 length equals 14 residues. The junction had 7 bases not matched to a gene; V was cut back by 4 bases and J by 7 bases.

The chain joins TRBV10-3 to TRBJ2-3, with 16 bases fitting TRBD2. Germline CDR1 and CDR2: ENHRY and SYGVKD. V trimming: 5 bases; J trimming: 4 bases; junction bases outside the gene matches: 3. The CDR3 consists of 16 residues. The CDR3 bases are TGTGCCATCAGTCCGGGGACTAGCGGGGGGGCAGATACGCAGTATTTT. This sequence encodes CAISPGTSGGADTQYF.